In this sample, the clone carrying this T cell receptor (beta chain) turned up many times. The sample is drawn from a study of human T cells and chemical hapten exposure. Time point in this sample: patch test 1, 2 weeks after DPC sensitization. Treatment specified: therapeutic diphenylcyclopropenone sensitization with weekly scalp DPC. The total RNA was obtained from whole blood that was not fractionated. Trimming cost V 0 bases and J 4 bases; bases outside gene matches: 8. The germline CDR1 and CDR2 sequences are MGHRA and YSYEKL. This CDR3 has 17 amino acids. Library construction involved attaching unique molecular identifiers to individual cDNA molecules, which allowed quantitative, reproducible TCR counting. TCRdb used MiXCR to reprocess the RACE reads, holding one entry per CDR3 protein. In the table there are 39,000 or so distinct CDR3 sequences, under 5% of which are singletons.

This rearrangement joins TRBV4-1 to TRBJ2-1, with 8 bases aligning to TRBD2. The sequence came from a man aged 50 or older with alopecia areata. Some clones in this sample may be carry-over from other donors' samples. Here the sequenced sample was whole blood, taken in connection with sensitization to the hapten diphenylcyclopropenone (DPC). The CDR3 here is CASSQDLTGGLYNEQFF. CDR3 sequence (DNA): TGCGCCAGCAGCCAAGATTTAACGGGAGGGTTATACAATGAGCAGTTCTTC.